This T cell receptor beta chain was sequenced during a study of OX40 agonist ivuxolimab in advanced cancers. The data were produced by immunoSEQ multiplex PCR, yet TCRdb's version contains in-frame clones alone and is incomplete. The sample holds 58,000 or so clones, over 75% seen once. The CDR3 totals 14 residues. The chain employs TRBV21-1 and TRBJ1-1. TRBV21-1 is a recognized pseudogene. Sequences were derived from CD4+ or CD8+ T cells sorted from blood, sampled in a trial of the OX40 agonist ivuxolimab. The sequence was collected from an adult with an advanced solid tumor such as melanoma, head and neck, liver or kidney cancer. CDR3: CASSKGGGDTEAFF. CDR3 DNA: TGTGCCAGCAGCAAAGGAGGCGGAGACACTGAAGCTTTCTTT.